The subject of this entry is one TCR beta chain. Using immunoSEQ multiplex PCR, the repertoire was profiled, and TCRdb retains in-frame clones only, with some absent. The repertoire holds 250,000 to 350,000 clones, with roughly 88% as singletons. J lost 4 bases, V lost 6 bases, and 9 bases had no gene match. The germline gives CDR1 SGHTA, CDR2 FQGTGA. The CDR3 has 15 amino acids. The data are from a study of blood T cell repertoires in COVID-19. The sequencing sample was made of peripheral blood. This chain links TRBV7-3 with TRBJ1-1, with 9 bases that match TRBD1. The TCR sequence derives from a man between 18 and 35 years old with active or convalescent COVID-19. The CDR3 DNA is TGTGCCAGCAGTCAAATAGGACAGGGGCTCACTGAAGCTTTCTTT. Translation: CASSQIGQGLTEAFF.